This T cell receptor beta chain was profiled in a study of T cell repertoires in cytomegalovirus infection (dated by TCRdb to about 2019). In the study overall: Donor HLA type was relevant to the analysis, as public TCR beta signatures indicated carriage of CMV infection together with the matching HLA type. Study-level results and caveats: Carriers of CMV infection plus the relevant HLA type were discriminated by the cumulative frequency of public TCR beta family members in the study cohort and in an independent roughly 370-donor cohort. The ex vivo response was dominated by HLA-C-restricted CMV-specific TCR beta clonotypes, which also provided the single most frequent clonotype in two of eight donors.

CDR1 DFQATT and CDR2 SNEGSKA are derived from the germline V gene (reference sequence). Trimming removed 0 bases from V and 5 bases from J, leaving 5 bases between the germline ends. Reading from cysteine to phenylalanine, the CDR3 counts 12 amino acids. Only CDR3 DNA remains: 36 bases, in frame from the first base. The instrument was an Illumina HiSeq 1500. TCRdb redid the processing of the public reads, applying fastp at Q25 and MiXCR, and retained in-frame beta chains. Entries are consolidated by CDR3 protein sequence, retaining the most common genes and DNA. Across this sample there are approximately 400,000 distinct CDR3 sequences, with 31% seen only once. Roughly an eighth of the sample is held by the ten biggest clonotypes. A few counts support this clonotype. The antigen it recognizes is unknown. Base-call qualities are not available, and no considerably larger clone is one nucleotide away.

The chain couples TRBV20-1 to TRBJ2-1; the D segment cannot be called with confidence. Input material: PBMCs. The receptor's source is a human donor in good health (CMV status not recorded). Some clones in this sample may be carry-over from other donors' samples. The CDR3: CSARDEDNEQFF. DNA sequence: TGCAGTGCTAGAGATGAGGACAATGAGCAGTTCTTC.